The 7 T cell receptor beta chains in this list originate from one sample, sequenced in a study of blood T cell repertoires in COVID-19. The assay was immunoSEQ multiplex PCR, and TCRdb's table has in-frame clones only and misses some. The table has about 200,000 clones, 84% seen once; the top ten hold about 5.1%. The sample comprised peripheral blood. These receptors all come from a woman aged 65 to 85 with active or convalescent COVID-19.

The chain has TRBV6-5 and TRBJ2-3, with TRBD2 matching 7 bases. This CDR3 has 14 residues. The V segment lost 8 bases and the J segment 4 bases; nucleotides outside the gene matches: 9. Per the germline V gene, CDR1 is MNHEY and CDR2 is SVGAGI. The CDR3 loop reads CASAGGGPADTQYF. The CDR3, as DNA: TGTGCCAGCGCTGGGGGAGGGCCGGCAGATACGCAGTATTTT.

The CDR3 loop is CASSFGQGRQPQHF. The CDR3 DNA reads TGTGCCAGCAGTTTTGGACAGGGTCGACAGCCCCAGCATTTT. The chain joins TRBV28 to TRBJ1-5, with 8 bases that match TRBD1. Germline-derived CDR1 and CDR2 are MDHEN and SYDVKM. V shed 3 bases, J shed 7 bases, and the junction held 5 bases outside the gene matches. The CDR3 consists of 14 residues.

CDR3 in amino acids: CASSLTGHTGELFF. CDR3 sequence (DNA): TGTGCCAGTAGTCTGACAGGGCACACCGGGGAGCTGTTTTTT. This chain links TRBV19 with TRBJ2-2; 7 bases map to TRBD1. Germline CDR1 LNHDA, CDR2 SQIVND (reference sequence). The CDR3 is 14 amino acids. The J segment lost 3 bases and the V segment lost 5 bases, leaving 3 bases of the junction unmatched.

This clone was detected ten times or more. The chain carries TRBV4-1 and TRBJ2-7, with D tentatively TRBD1 (5 bases). The V end was cut by 0 bases, the J end by 4 bases, with 13 bases between. CDR3 length: 15 amino acids. The V gene's germline CDR1 is MGHRA and CDR2 YSYEKL. DNA for the CDR3: TGCGCCAGCAGCCAAGAACCCCAGGGTTGGTACGAGCAGTACTTC. This sequence encodes CASSQEPQGWYEQYF.

The rearrangement links TRBV10-1 to TRBJ2-7; tentatively, D is TRBD1 (5 bases). The germline V gene has CDR1 WNHNN and CDR2 SYGVQD (reference sequence). V was shortened by 3 bases and J by 3 bases, with 6 bases between the two germline ends. The CDR3 is 12 residues long. CDR3: CASSDRVYEQYF. The CDR3 region has the DNA TGCGCCAGCAGTGACAGGGTCTACGAGCAGTACTTC.

The chain links TRBV6-5 to TRBJ1-1, with 10 bases matching TRBD1. CDR3 length: 15 residues. Germline V gene data show CDR1 as MNHEY and CDR2 as SVGAGI. V shed 8 bases and J 4 bases; nucleotides not matched to a gene: 10. In nucleotides, the CDR3 is TGTGCCAGCCACCTCCCCCGGGACAGGGGCACTGAAGCTTTCTTT. It translates to CASHLPRDRGTEAFF.

Here the CDR3 DNA reads TGTGCCAGCGAATTGACAGGAGACTACGAGCAGTACTTC. It codes for CASELTGDYEQYF. This rearrangement joins TRBV5-5 to TRBJ2-7; D may be TRBD1 (6 bases). The V end was cut by 7 bases, the J end by 3 bases, with 14 bases between. The CDR3 spans 13 residues. Germline CDR1 and CDR2: SGHKS and YYEKEE (reference sequence). The variable domain in full, completed from reference TRBV5-5 and TRBJ2-7, reads DAGVTQSPTHLIKTRGQQVTLRCSPISGHKSVSWYQQVLGQGPQFIFQYYEKEERGRGNFPDRFSARQFPNYSSELNVNALLLGDSALYLCASELTGDYEQYFGPGTRLTVT.